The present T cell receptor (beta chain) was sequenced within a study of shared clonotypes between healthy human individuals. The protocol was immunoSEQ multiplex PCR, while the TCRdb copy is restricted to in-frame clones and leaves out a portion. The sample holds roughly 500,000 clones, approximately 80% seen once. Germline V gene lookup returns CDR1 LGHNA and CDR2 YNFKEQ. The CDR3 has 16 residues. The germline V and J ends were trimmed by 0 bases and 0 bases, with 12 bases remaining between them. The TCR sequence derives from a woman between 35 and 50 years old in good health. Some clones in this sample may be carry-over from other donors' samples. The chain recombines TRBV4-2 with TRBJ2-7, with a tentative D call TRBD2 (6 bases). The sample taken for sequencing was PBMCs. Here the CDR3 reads CASSQELASVSYEQYF. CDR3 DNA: TGTGCCAGCAGCCAAGAACTGGCTAGCGTCTCCTACGAGCAGTACTTC.